What follows are 13 T cell receptor beta chains derived from one specimen sequenced in a study of T-cell memory formation after mild COVID-19. TCRdb re-called the 5' RACE reads through MiXCR, storing one row per CDR3 protein. The sample consists of more than 300,000 distinct CDR3 sequences, approximately 22% of them appearing once. Sequencing was done on a sample of PBMCs or a T cell subset sorted from them (not recorded which). The receptor set was obtained from a man between 18 and 29 years old who had mild COVID-19 (a few samples of this study predate the infection). Cell type and time point are not known.

V and J are TRBV10-1 and TRBJ1-3; 7 bases are shared with TRBD1. This CDR3 has 17 residues. The germline gives CDR1 WNHNN, CDR2 SYGVQD (reference sequence). The J segment lost 0 bases and the V segment lost 4 bases, leaving 9 bases of the junction unmatched. CDR3 region: CASSGPRGQYSGNTIYF. DNA of the CDR3: TGCGCCAGCAGTGGTCCCCGGGGACAGTACTCTGGAAACACCATATATTTT.

The chain has TRBV20-1 and TRBJ2-3; tentatively, D is TRBD2 (6 bases). Trimming removed 2 bases from V and 2 bases from J, with 11 bases in between. The length of the CDR3 is 14 residues. Germline V gives CDR1 DFQATT, CDR2 SNEGSKA (reference sequence). This chain's CDR3 is CSARLPGVTDTQYF. The CDR3, as DNA: TGCAGTGCTAGACTCCCGGGGGTCACAGATACGCAGTATTTT.

This chain links TRBV6-2 or TRBV6-3 with TRBJ2-1; 7 bases map to TRBD2. The length of the CDR3 is 15 residues. The junction had 11 bases not matched to a gene; V was cut back by 8 bases and J by 4 bases. Germline lookup yields CDR1 MNHEY and CDR2 SVGEGT. The CDR3 nucleotides are TGTGCCAGCGGGAGGGCCTGGGGCCAGTACAATGAGCAGTTCTTC. Translating it yields CASGRAWGQYNEQFF.

This clonotype was seen many times. The chain recombines TRBV7-2 with TRBJ2-5; D gene unclear. The CDR3 is 15 amino acids. The V gene's germline CDR1 is SGHTA and CDR2 FQGNSA. Trimming removed 5 bases at V and 0 bases at J, with 13 bases between. The CDR3 reads CASSLYVDYQETQYF. Here the CDR3 DNA reads TGTGCCAGCAGCCTCTATGTAGACTACCAAGAGACCCAGTACTTC.

Only a few counts were recorded for this clonotype. This chain links TRBV7-9 with TRBJ1-1; TRBD1 aligns across 7 bases. The ends lost 5 bases at V and 3 bases at J; junction bases unmatched: 6. There are 14 residues in the CDR3. The germline V gene encodes CDR1 SEHNR and CDR2 FQNEAQ (reference sequence). The DNA for the CDR3 is TGTGCCAGCAGCCTACATGACAGGGACACTGAAGCTTTCTTT. The encoded protein is CASSLHDRDTEAFF. The whole variable domain, remainder taken from reference TRBV7-9 and TRBJ1-1, is DTGVSQNPRHKITKRGQNVTFRCDPISEHNRLYWYRQTLGQGPEFLTYFQNEAQLEKSRLLSDRFSAERPKGSFSTLEIQRTEQGDSAMYLCASSLHDRDTEAFFGQGTRLTVV.

V and J are TRBV5-1 and TRBJ2-1, with D maybe TRBD2 (5 bases). The CDR3 runs to 13 residues. Germline CDR1 SGHRS, CDR2 YFSETQ. The V gene lost 3 bases and the J gene lost 10 bases, with 14 bases spanning the gap. The CDR3 DNA reads as TGCGCCAGCAGCTCGGACTCGCAATCCGAGCAGTTCTTC. Encoded protein: CASSSDSQSEQFF.

This clonotype was recorded at least ten times. V is TRBV12-3 or TRBV12-4 and J is TRBJ2-7, with D hard to call. CDR3 length equals 11 residues. V was shortened by 6 bases and J by 4 bases, with 7 bases between the two germline ends. In nucleotides, the CDR3 is TGTGCCAGCAGCTCCCTTTACGAGCAGTACTTC. Translation: CASSSLYEQYF.

This clonotype was counted ten times or more. The chain combines TRBV10-3 with TRBJ2-3; D possibly uses TRBD1 or TRBD2 (5 bases each). The germline V gene encodes CDR1 ENHRY and CDR2 SYGVKD. This CDR3 region has 14 residues. Trimming removed 4 bases from V and 1 base from J, with 9 bases in between. CDR3 loop: CAISGDGRTDTQYF. DNA for the CDR3: TGTGCCATCAGTGGGGACGGACGCACAGATACGCAGTATTTT.

This clonotype was counted only a few times. The chain uses TRBV5-1 and TRBJ2-7; D gene uncertain. CDR1 and CDR2 (germline): SGHRS, YFSETQ. The germline V and J ends were trimmed by 4 bases and 3 bases, with 5 bases remaining between them. The length of the CDR3 is 11 residues. The CDR3 DNA reads TGCGCCAGCAGCGAGGACTACGAGCAGTACTTC. Protein product: CASSEDYEQYF.

This chain links TRBV12-3 or TRBV12-4 with TRBJ2-3; 9 nucleotides match TRBD2. After removal of 3 bases from V and 1 base from J, the junction contained 11 bases not matched to a gene. This CDR3 is built from 18 residues. CDR3 amino acids: CASSFPRVVAGGTDTQYF. The CDR3 DNA reads TGTGCCAGCAGTTTCCCTAGGGTCGTAGCGGGGGGCACAGATACGCAGTATTTT.

The V and J genes are TRBV29-1 and TRBJ2-3, with unresolved D. There are 16 residues in the CDR3. Trimming removed 5 bases from V and 2 bases from J, with 20 bases in between. Germline assignment: CDR1 SQVTM and CDR2 ANQGSEA. CDR3 sequence (DNA): TGCAGCGTTTTATATAGGGCAATACTTCTCACAGATACGCAGTATTTT. Translating gives CSVLYRAILLTDTQYF.

This clonotype came up a few times. The chain combines TRBV3-1 with TRBJ2-1, with TRBD2 as a possible D gene (7 bases). With 1 base removed from V and 2 bases from J, the gap between germline ends came to 15 bases. From germline, CDR1 is LGHDT and CDR2 YNNKEL (reference sequence). This CDR3 is 17 amino acids long. CDR3 sequence (DNA): TGTGCCAGCAGCCAAGTGAGTTGGGGGGGCGCCTACAATGAGCAGTTCTTC. Amino acid sequence: CASSQVSWGGAYNEQFF.

This rearrangement joins TRBV18 to TRBJ2-5; D gene ambiguous. Trimming cost V 2 bases and J 2 bases, with 9 bases left between them. CDR1 and CDR2 (germline): KGHSH, LQKENI. The CDR3 is made up of 14 amino acids. CDR3 in amino acids: CASSPSTAQETQYF. CDR3 bases: TGTGCCAGCTCACCAAGTACCGCACAAGAGACCCAGTACTTC.